This note documents a single T cell receptor (beta chain) sequence. The sample holds many counts of this clone. Its antigen is currently not known. Base quality data are lacking; no much larger clone is found one base away. Sequences SGHRS (CDR1) and YFSETQ (CDR2) are obtained from the germline V gene. For this chain, trimming is 9 bases at the V end and 3 bases at the J end, and the number of junction bases without a gene match is 8. Counted from cysteine to phenylalanine, this CDR3 has 14 amino acids. Of the read, only the CDR3 DNA is kept; its 42 bases are in frame from base 1. The collaborating institutions used their own protocols to collect whole blood in K2EDTA tubes. For TCRbeta analysis, collaborators shipped samples as frozen whole blood, isolated PBMCs, or DNA extracted from either of those sample types. This sample was taken from a study of blood T cell repertoires in COVID-19 (dated by TCRdb to the early 2020s). In terms of the full investigation: Collaborator samples came from the United States, Italy and Spain and covered acute and convalescent phases of COVID-19. The prospective study material was composed of cDNA or gDNA derived from T cells, B-cell-depleted T cells, or PBMCs. Deeply sampled blood TCRbeta repertoires from subjects exposed to, actively infected with, or recovered from COVID-19 were included in the dataset. The repertoires were released in a freely available public database meant as a resource for research on the immune response to SARS-CoV-2. The samples were drawn from two sources: the first 160 participants of the ongoing ImmuneRACE study, and 1,254 subjects contributed by 6 global collaborators. Nearly every sample came with metadata listing a de-identified subject ID, COVID-19 status, age in years and sex. HLA class I and class II types, where available, came from metadata supplied by the sample provider rather than from assay-based typing.

TCRbeta CDR3 regions were amplified from genomic DNA by means of the immunoSEQ Assay, a bias-controlled multiplex PCR. In the authors' own workflow: The number of nucleated cells in each sample was estimated by amplification of reference gene primers within the assay. To quantify the absolute abundance of each unique TCRbeta CDR3 rearrangement, sequence reads were collapsed and filtered. For each sample, productive Simpson clonality was calculated as the square root of Simpson's diversity index across productive rearrangements. The immuneACCESS repertoire file appears here via TCRdb, limited to in-frame rearrangements. These files lack a portion of the clones; in checked studies, under half of the deficit traces to unresolved V genes, and the cause of the others is not known. V and J calls and clone size come straight from that table; D and trimming were deduced from the DNA. This sample gives under 130,000 clones in total; under 80% of them show up just once. The ten largest clones represent 20% to 25% of the sample.

On the study overall, not on this receptor specifically: Clinical and demographic metadata were provided uncurated, with the amount varying by source and participant.

This receptor was taken from a man between 65 and 80 years old with active or convalescent COVID-19. The sequenced sample consisted of peripheral blood. The chain couples TRBV5-1 to TRBJ2-7; 11 middle bases align to TRBD1. The CDR3 protein: CATAPGTGGYEQYF. The sequenced DNA: TGCGCCACTGCCCCCGGGACAGGGGGCTACGAGCAGTACTTC.